Listed below are T cell receptor beta chains from one sample, sequenced in a study of blood T cell repertoires in COVID-19. Profiling relied on immunoSEQ multiplex PCR, and the TCRdb table lists in-frame clones only, not all of them. Among approximately 170,000 clones listed, about four fifths were seen once. The material sequenced was peripheral blood. The receptors here all came from a man in his 60s with active or convalescent COVID-19. CDR3s include the opening cysteine and the closing phenylalanine or tryptophan. D genes are given only for firm matches. The size of a clone is reported for some rows only, either as once, few or many, or as a class for expanded clones.

TRBJ1-5	.	TRBV6-6	TRBD1	TGTGCCAGCAGTTACGACAGGGGACGGCAACAGCCCCAGCATTTT	CASSYDRGRQQPQHF
TRBJ2-2	.	TRBV7-6	.	TGTGCCAGCAGCTTAATTCAGGTTCCCTACACCGGGGAGCTGTTTTTT	CASSLIQVPYTGELFF
TRBJ1-1	.	TRBV29-1	TRBD1	TGCAGCGTAGTAGGACAGGGAGACACTGAAGCTTTCTTT	CSVVGQGDTEAFF
TRBJ2-2	.	TRBV2	.	TGTGCCAGCAGTGCCGATTCAGGCACCGGGGAGCTGTTTTTT	CASSADSGTGELFF
TRBJ1-6	.	TRBV10-3	.	TGTGCCATCAGTTCCGGGACACTGAATAATTCACCCCTCCACTTT	CAISSGTLNNSPLHF
TRBJ2-1	few	TRBV29-1	.	TGCAGCGTTGAAGTGAGGAATCACTGGCAGTCCCTCAATGAGCAGTTCTTC	CSVEVRNHWQSLNEQFF
TRBJ1-5	.	TRBV2	TRBD1	TGTGCCGTCGGACAGGGGGGAAGTCAGCCCCAGCATTTT	CAVGQGGSQPQHF
TRBJ2-3	.	TRBV10-3	TRBD2	TGTGCCATCGGGGAGGGGACTAGCCTGAGCACAGATACGCAGTATTTT	CAIGEGTSLSTDTQYF
TRBJ2-1	once	TRBV10-3	TRBD2	TGTGCCATCAGTGGTCCGCGGGAGATCCCAGACTACAATGAGCAGTTCTTC	CAISGPREIPDYNEQFF
TRBJ2-4	.	TRBV6-2/TRBV6-3	TRBD2	TGTGCCAGCAGCCCTCGAGGAAGCGGGGGACTAGCCAAAAACATTCAGTACTTC	CASSPRGSGGLAKNIQYF
TRBJ2-4	.	TRBV5-1	TRBD2	TGCGCCAGCAGCCCGATCGGGGGGAGGGCCGGGAACATTCAGTACTTC	CASSPIGGRAGNIQYF
TRBJ2-1	once	TRBV7-8	TRBD1	TGTGCCAGCAGTCAGCCCACAGGGGGCATCGATGAGCAGTTCTTC	CASSQPTGGIDEQFF
TRBJ2-2	few	TRBV5-1	.	TGCGCCAGCAGCTTGGTTTCTAGCAGGAACACCGGGGAGCTGTTTTTT	CASSLVSSRNTGELFF
TRBJ1-1	.	TRBV5-4	.	TGTGCCAGCAGGATAAAAGGACAGAACACTGAAGCTTTCTTT	CASRIKGQNTEAFF
TRBJ1-1	.	TRBV5-5	TRBD1	TGTGCCAGCAGCACTCAGGGACAGGTGGCCACTGAAGCTTTCTTT	CASSTQGQVATEAFF
TRBJ1-1	.	TRBV18	TRBD1	TGTGCCAGCTCACCACCGGTCCAGGGGGCTTTATCTGAAGCTTTCTTT	CASSPPVQGALSEAFF
TRBJ2-1	.	TRBV11-2	.	TGTGCCAGCAGGCAGGGAACCTACAATGAGCAGTTCTTC	CASRQGTYNEQFF
TRBJ1-2	.	TRBV28	.	TGTGCCAGCAGTTTTGGGGACATTTTTAACTATGGCTACACCTTC	CASSFGDIFNYGYTF
TRBJ2-3	.	TRBV5-5	.	TGTGCCAGCAGCTCGGAGGGCAGAAACACAGATACGCAGTATTTT	CASSSEGRNTDTQYF
TRBJ2-7	.	TRBV6-6	.	TGTGCCAGCAGTTCCCTAGGGGCCTACGAGCAGTACTTC	CASSSLGAYEQYF
TRBJ1-3	.	TRBV9	.	TGTGCCAGCAGCGTCCTGCCCCAGGGTACCTCTGGAAACACCATATATTTT	CASSVLPQGTSGNTIYF
TRBJ2-7	.	TRBV7-9	.	TGTGCCAGCAGCTTGGGGGGAGTAGTTGGGGACGAGCAGTACTTC	CASSLGGVVGDEQYF
TRBJ1-3	.	TRBV12-3/TRBV12-4	.	TGTGCCAGCAGAAGACCGGGGGACACCATATATTTT	CASRRPGDTIYF
TRBJ1-2	.	TRBV4-1	.	TGCGCCAGCAGCCAAGATGGGGAGTGGTCAGGAAACTATGGCTACACCTTC	CASSQDGEWSGNYGYTF
TRBJ1-5	.	TRBV19	.	TGTGCCAGTAGTATAGTCCCGTCGGGCAATCAGCCCCAGCATTTT	CASSIVPSGNQPQHF
TRBJ1-2	.	TRBV5-1	TRBD1	TGCGCCAGCAGCCCCGACAGGGCTTATGGCTACACCTTC	CASSPDRAYGYTF
TRBJ2-7	.	TRBV6-5	TRBD1	TGTGCCAGCAGTTACTCGACAGGGGCCTCCTACGAGCAGTACTTC	CASSYSTGASYEQYF
TRBJ2-2	few	TRBV19	.	TGTGCCAGTACCAACCTAAAACAGGGAGTTAGGACCGGGGAGCTGTTTTTT	CASTNLKQGVRTGELFF
TRBJ2-5	.	TRBV3-1/TRBV3-2	TRBD1	TGTGCCAGCAGCCCACCGACAGGGGGCTCGGAGACCCAGTACTTC	CASSPPTGGSETQYF
TRBJ1-2	.	TRBV29-1	.	TGCAGCGTTGCGACTTCAGCTAACTATGGCTACACCTTC	CSVATSANYGYTF
TRBJ1-5	.	TRBV6-5	TRBD1	TGTGCCACCGAGACAGGGGGCGGTCAGCCCCAGCATTTT	CATETGGGQPQHF
TRBJ2-1	.	TRBV2	.	TGTGCCAGCAGTGCGGGGTACAATGAGCAGTTCTTC	CASSAGYNEQFF
TRBJ1-1	.	TRBV4-2	TRBD1	TGTGCCAGCAGCCAATCGACAGGGCCGGGGACTGAAGCTTTCTTT	CASSQSTGPGTEAFF
TRBJ2-3	.	TRBV15	TRBD2	TGTGCCACCAGCAGACTGGGGGGCGCCGGGACTAGAGCAGATACGCAGTATTTT	CATSRLGGAGTRADTQYF
TRBJ1-2	.	TRBV15	TRBD1	TGTGCCACCAGCAGAGTTCGGGACAGGGATAACTATGGCTACACCTTC	CATSRVRDRDNYGYTF
TRBJ2-2	.	TRBV3-1/TRBV3-2	TRBD1	TGTGCCAGCAGCTGGGACAGGGGGCGGCCCGGGGAGCTGTTTTTT	CASSWDRGRPGELFF
TRBJ2-5	.	TRBV19	.	TGTGCCAGTAGTACGGGACATCAAGAGACCCAGTACTTC	CASSTGHQETQYF
TRBJ1-5	.	TRBV10-3	.	TGTGCCATCAGGAGGACAGAAGATCAGCCCCAGCATTTT	CAIRRTEDQPQHF
TRBJ2-5	.	TRBV5-4	TRBD2	TGTGCCAGCAACGTAGCGGGGGGGCGCCAAGAGACCCAGTACTTC	CASNVAGGRQETQYF
TRBJ2-7	.	TRBV27	TRBD2	TGTGCCAGCAGGGTAGCGGGAGGGGGCTCCTACGAGCAGTACTTC	CASRVAGGGSYEQYF
TRBJ2-3	.	TRBV9	.	TGTGCCAGCAGCGTAGTGTCGGAGCCGGATACGCAGTATTTT	CASSVVSEPDTQYF
TRBJ1-5	.	TRBV3-1/TRBV3-2	.	TGTGCCAGCAGCCAGGGCTTAGGGGGTCAGCCCCAGCATTTT	CASSQGLGGQPQHF
TRBJ2-1	once	TRBV6-4	TRBD2	TGTGCCAGCAGTGACCAGGGACTAGCCCACAATGAGCAGTTCTTC	CASSDQGLAHNEQFF
TRBJ2-1	.	TRBV11-2	.	TGTGCCAGCAGCCCCGCTATGAATGAGCAGTTCTTC	CASSPAMNEQFF
TRBJ2-1	.	TRBV6-5	TRBD2	TGTGCCAGCAGTACTAGCGTCAATGAGCAGTTCTTC	CASSTSVNEQFF
TRBJ2-1	.	TRBV29-1	TRBD2	TGCAGCGCCCGACTAGCGGGGGGGCAGTTCTTC	CSARLAGGQFF
TRBJ1-5	.	TRBV5-1	.	TGCGCCAGCAGCTTGGGGTCTGGGGGCAGCAATCAGCCCCAGCATTTT	CASSLGSGGSNQPQHF
TRBJ1-5	.	TRBV19	.	TGTGCCAGTAGTCAGGGAGGGCCCCAGCATTTT	CASSQGGPQHF
TRBJ1-2	.	TRBV7-7	TRBD1	TGTGCTAGCAGACGACAGGGGGCTGATAACTATGGCTACACCTTC	CASRRQGADNYGYTF
TRBJ1-3	.	TRBV6-5	TRBD1	TGTGCCAGCAGGGGACAGGGAAGGTCTGGAAACACCATATATTTT	CASRGQGRSGNTIYF
TRBJ1-1	.	TRBV7-9	TRBD1	TGTGCCAGCAGCTTTTCTACAGGGGTCACTGAAGCTTTCTTT	CASSFSTGVTEAFF
TRBJ1-5	.	TRBV6-5	.	TGTGCCAGCAGTCCGGTCCACAATCAGCCCCAGCATTTT	CASSPVHNQPQHF
TRBJ2-1	.	TRBV18	.	TGTGCCAGCTCACCATCCCGGACCGGGAGAACCTACAATGAGCAGTTCTTC	CASSPSRTGRTYNEQFF